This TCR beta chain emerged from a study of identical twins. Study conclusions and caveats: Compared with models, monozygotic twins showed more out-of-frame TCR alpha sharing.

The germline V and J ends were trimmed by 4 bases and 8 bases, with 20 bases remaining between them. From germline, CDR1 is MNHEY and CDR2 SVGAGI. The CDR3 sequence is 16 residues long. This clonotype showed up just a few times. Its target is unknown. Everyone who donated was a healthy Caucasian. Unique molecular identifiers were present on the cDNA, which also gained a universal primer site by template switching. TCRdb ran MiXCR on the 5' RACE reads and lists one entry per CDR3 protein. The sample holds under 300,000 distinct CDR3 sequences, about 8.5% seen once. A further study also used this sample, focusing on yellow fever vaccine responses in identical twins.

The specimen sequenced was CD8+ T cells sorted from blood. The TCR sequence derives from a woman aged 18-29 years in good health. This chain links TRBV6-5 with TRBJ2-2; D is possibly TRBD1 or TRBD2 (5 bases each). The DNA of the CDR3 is TGTGCCAGCAGTTTCCGAGCGGCGCTTCCAGGGGGGGAGCTGTTTTTT. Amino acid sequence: CASSFRAALPGGELFF.